The source of this T cell receptor (beta chain) is a study of shared clonotypes between healthy human individuals. Study-wide results and limits: Lower generation probabilities were found for non-shared clonotypes than for those shared by all four donors. Rarefaction curves obtained for sorted subsets showed sequencing incomplete despite large depth. The study found about 5% of naive CD4 clonotypes shared across a handful of donors.

Per the germline V gene, CDR1 is MDHEN and CDR2 is SYDVKM. The V gene end was trimmed by 6 bases and the J gene end by 5 bases; junction bases not matched to a gene: 16. The CDR3 sequence is 17 residues long. The repertoire was sequenced with immunoSEQ multiplex PCR; TCRdb's copy has only in-frame clones and lacks some. The data contain about 120,000 clones, around 68% of them singletons. Notes on this clone: Its antigen is unidentified.

Sequencing used memory CD8+ T cells sorted from blood. Noted subset: CD45RO+ cells pooled with CCR7-negative TemRA cells. The chain uses TRBV28 and TRBJ2-7; TRBD2 aligns across 10 bases. This receptor was identified in a woman younger than 45 in good health. CDR3 coding DNA: TGTGCCAGCAGCCCCCCAATTACCGGGACTAGCGATCACGAGCAGTACTTC. It is translated as CASSPPITGTSDHEQYF.